Below, 23 T cell receptor beta chains from the same sample are listed, as sequenced in a study of cytomegalovirus exposure and HLA in healthy donors. The method was immunoSEQ multiplex PCR; TCRdb's version includes in-frame clones alone and lacks a portion of them. This repertoire shows some 90,000 clones, 95% to 98% found once; its top ten account for more than 0.65%. Material: PBMCs. The origin of the receptors is a man aged 18 to 29 in good health and CMV-seronegative.

V gene TRBV9 combines with J gene TRBJ2-2; unclear D gene. Looked up from germline, CDR1 is SGDLS and CDR2 is YYNGEE. Trimming took off 1 base at V and 0 bases at J, with 7 bases between the two ends. CDR3 size: 15 residues. CDR3 DNA sequence: TGTGCCAGCAGCGTAAGAGGCGCGAACACCGGGGAGCTGTTTTTT. This codes for CASSVRGANTGELFF.

The rearrangement links TRBV4-3 to TRBJ2-1; 10 bases map to TRBD2. Germline V gives CDR1 LGHNA, CDR2 YSLEER. Germline trimming cut 4 bases from V and 8 bases from J; bases unmatched to any gene: 11. This CDR3 comprises 16 residues. CDR3: CASSLTLAGEGDEQFF. DNA for the CDR3: TGCGCCAGCAGCCTCACCCTAGCGGGAGAAGGCGATGAGCAGTTCTTC.

The rearrangement joins TRBV10-3 to TRBJ1-5; no clear D. CDR3 length: 12 residues. Germline V gene data show CDR1 as ENHRY and CDR2 as SYGVKD. Trimming cost V 6 bases and J 5 bases, with 8 bases left between them. The CDR3 loop is CAISEPDQPQHF. In DNA form, the CDR3 reads TGTGCCATCAGCGAACCGGATCAGCCCCAGCATTTT.

This clone has only a few counts. The J gene is TRBJ1-2, the V gene TRBV12-5; the D gene is possibly TRBD1 (6 bases). This CDR3 is 13 amino acids long. V lost 5 bases, J lost 1 base, and 8 bases lay in between. Per germline, CDR1 LGHNT and CDR2 FRNRAP. DNA of the CDR3: TGTGCTAGTGGTGCGGACAGTAACTATGGCTACACCTTC. Amino acid sequence: CASGADSNYGYTF.

The CDR3 DNA follows: TGTGCCAGCACCCGATTTAATGTAGCGGGAGTGCTTAATGAGCAGTTCTTC. It yields the protein CASTRFNVAGVLNEQFF. V and J are TRBV9 and TRBJ2-1, with 9 positions matching TRBD2. The CDR3 spans 17 residues. The V gene's germline CDR1 is SGDLS and CDR2 YYNGEE. The V segment lost 6 bases and the J segment 7 bases; nucleotides outside the gene matches: 17. Full variable domain (outside the CDR3, taken from reference TRBV9 and TRBJ2-1): DSGVTQTPKHLITATGQRVTLRCSPRSGDLSVYWYQQSLDQGLQFLIQYYNGEERAKGNILERFSAQQFPDLHSELNLSSLELGDSALYFCASTRFNVAGVLNEQFFGPGTRLTVL.

The chain's CDR3 is CAISEISGYEQYV. DNA of the CDR3: TGTGCCATCAGTGAGATTTCCGGGTACGAGCAGTACGTC. The rearrangement joins TRBV10-3 to TRBJ2-7, with D unclear. Germline V CDR1 and CDR2: ENHRY, SYGVKD. Trimming pared 2 bases from V and 4 bases from J, leaving 9 bases between. The length of the CDR3 is 13 residues.

The chain uses TRBV5-1 and TRBJ2-5; 11 nucleotides match TRBD2. This CDR3 has 16 amino acids. CDR1 and CDR2 (germline): SGHRS, YFSETQ. Trimming took 1 base from V and 9 from J; bases not matched to a gene: 11. The CDR3 sequence is CASSLIGTSGGVAQYF. CDR3 DNA: TGCGCCAGCAGCTTGATCGGGACTAGCGGTGGGGTGGCCCAGTACTTC. The variable domain in full, with the rest retrieved from reference TRBV5-1 and TRBJ2-5, is KAGVTQTPRYLIKTRGQQVTLSCSPISGHRSVSWYQQTPGQGLQFLFEYFSETQRNKGNFPGRFSGRQFSNSRSEMNVSTLELGDSALYLCASSLIGTSGGVAQYFGPGTRLLVL.

As DNA, the CDR3 is TGTGCCAGCAGTGAAGCGCCTTCGGCAGGGGTCGGTCAGCCCCAGCATTTT. Translating it yields CASSEAPSAGVGQPQHF. The genes are TRBV2 and TRBJ1-5, with D perhaps matching TRBD1 (6 bases). Germline V gene data show CDR1 as SNHLY and CDR2 as FYNNEI. This CDR3 has 17 amino acids. V was shortened by 0 bases and J by 6 bases, with 18 bases between the two germline ends.

The chain joins TRBV7-9 to TRBJ1-1; 8 nucleotides agree with TRBD1. The ends lost 7 bases at V and 7 bases at J; junction bases unmatched: 14. Germline V gene data show CDR1 as SEHNR and CDR2 as FQNEAQ (reference sequence). This CDR3 has 15 residues. The CDR3 DNA reads as TGTGCCAGCAATCCAGTCGGGCAGGGGGCCGGTGAAGCTTTCTTT. Its protein product is CASNPVGQGAGEAFF.

This chain uses TRBV19 with TRBJ1-3; D remains ambiguous. Trimming shortened V by 5 bases and J by 3 bases, and 5 bases separated the two germline ends. The V gene's germline CDR1 is LNHDA and CDR2 SQIVND (reference sequence). This CDR3 is built from 12 residues. CDR3 coding DNA: TGTGCCAGTAGTCAACTTGGAAACACCATATATTTT. Its protein is CASSQLGNTIYF.

This rearrangement joins TRBV29-1 to TRBJ2-5, with a weak D call TRBD2 (6 bases). The V end was cut by 1 base, the J end by 4 bases, with 10 bases between. The CDR3 loop spans 13 amino acids. Germline CDR1 SQVTM, CDR2 ANQGSEA. CDR3: CSVEAGVPETQYF. CDR3 DNA sequence: TGCAGCGTTGAAGCGGGAGTCCCAGAGACCCAGTACTTC.

Details on this clone: The sample holds other DNA sequences that translate to the same CDR3. The chain has TRBV2 and TRBJ1-5; 9 nucleotides line up with TRBD1. The CDR3 consists of 14 residues. Trimming removed 6 bases from V and 4 bases from J; junction bases left unmatched: 4. CDR1 SNHLY and CDR2 FYNNEI come from the germline V gene. CDR3 DNA: TGTGCCAGCAGCGCGGACAGGGGAAATCAGCCCCAGCATTTT. Encoded protein: CASSADRGNQPQHF. The whole variable domain, remainder taken from reference TRBV2 and TRBJ1-5, is EPEVTQTPSHQVTQMGQEVILRCVPISNHLYFYWYRQILGQKVEFLVSFYNNEISEKSEIFDDQFSVERPDGSNFTLKIRSTKLEDSAMYFCASSADRGNQPQHFGDGTRLSIL.

V usage is TRBV7-3 and J usage is TRBJ2-2; TRBD1 agrees at 7 bases. Germline trimming cut 6 bases from V and 0 bases from J; bases unmatched to any gene: 16. CDR1 and CDR2 from the germline V gene are SGHTA and FQGTGA. This CDR3 has 19 residues. CDR3 in DNA: TGTGCCAGCAGTCCCCGAAGGTTGATACAGGGGACGAACACCGGGGAGCTGTTTTTT. It specifies CASSPRRLIQGTNTGELFF. Using reference TRBV7-3 and TRBJ2-2 for the parts outside the CDR3, the full variable domain is GAGVSQTPSNKVTEKGKYVELRCDPISGHTALYWYRQSLGQGPEFLIYFQGTGAADDSGLPNDRFFAVRPEGSVSTLKIQRTERGDSAVYLCASSPRRLIQGTNTGELFFGEGSRLTVL.

The chain joins TRBV2 to TRBJ1-5; TRBD1 agrees at 9 bases. Trimming at V came to 6 bases and at J to 4 bases, leaving 10 bases not matched to a gene. Germline CDR1 is SNHLY and CDR2 is FYNNEI. CDR3 length: 16 residues. This chain's CDR3 is CASRTGGLDANQPQHF. CDR3 nucleotide sequence: TGTGCCAGCAGAACAGGGGGCTTGGACGCAAATCAGCCCCAGCATTTT.

As regards this clone: One end of the junction does not line up with germline, which may come from a read error. This chain uses TRBV7-7 with TRBJ2-7, with 11 bases aligning to TRBD2. The CDR3 is 13 amino acids. Germline V gene lookup returns CDR1 SSHAT and CDR2 FNYEAQ (reference sequence). The CDR3 DNA follows: TGTGCTAGCAGCTTTAGCGGGAGGGACGAGCAGTACTTC. Its protein product is CASSFSGRDEQYF.

The rearrangement joins TRBV27 to TRBJ1-5, with 8 bases that match TRBD1. The length of the CDR3 is 14 residues. The ends lost 5 bases at V and 5 bases at J; junction bases unmatched: 5. Germline V gene lookup returns CDR1 MNHEY and CDR2 SMNVEV (reference sequence). Here the CDR3 reads CASSPGQGYQPQHF. CDR3 in DNA: TGTGCCAGCAGTCCCGGACAGGGCTATCAGCCCCAGCATTTT.

The rearrangement uses TRBV2 and TRBJ1-4; D not resolved. From germline, CDR1 is SNHLY and CDR2 FYNNEI. Trimming pared 7 bases from V and 0 bases from J, leaving 9 bases between. The CDR3 sequence is 14 residues long. The CDR3 nucleotides read TGTGCCAGCATTCGAGGCTCAACTAATGAAAAACTGTTTTTT. Translated: CASIRGSTNEKLFF.

The CDR3 here is CSTNRDSLSTDTQYF. The CDR3 coding sequence is TGCAGCACTAACCGGGACAGCCTTAGCACAGATACGCAGTATTTT. The J gene is TRBJ2-3, the V gene TRBV29-1, with 7 positions matching TRBD1. Germline trimming cut 8 bases from V and 0 bases from J; bases unmatched to any gene: 11. The CDR3 contains 15 residues. CDR1 SQVTM and CDR2 ANQGSEA come from the germline V gene.

The chain uses TRBV5-8 and TRBJ2-7, with a weak D call TRBD1 (5 bases). Germline CDR1 and CDR2: SGHTS and YDEGEE. Trimming left V 4 bases short and J 4 bases short, with 12 bases between. The CDR3 sequence is 13 residues long. The CDR3 protein is CASSPDTGYEQYF. The CDR3 coding sequence is TGTGCCAGCAGCCCAGACACAGGTTACGAGCAGTACTTC.

For the CDR3, the DNA is TGTGCCAGCTCACCACAGAGCGGGGACACAGATACGCAGTATTTT. Its protein product is CASSPQSGDTDTQYF. This rearrangement joins TRBV18 to TRBJ2-3, with TRBD2 matching over 7 bases. Germline CDR1 and CDR2: KGHSH and LQKENI. V lost 1 base and J lost 2; bases outside the gene matches: 3. CDR3 size: 15 residues. Using reference TRBV18 and TRBJ2-3 for the parts outside the CDR3, the full variable domain is NAGVMQNPRHLVRRRGQEARLRCSPMKGHSHVYWYRQLPEEGLKFMVYLQKENIIDESGMPKERFSAEFPKEGPSILRIQQVVRGDSAAYFCASSPQSGDTDTQYFGPGTRLTVL.

The chain links TRBV18 to TRBJ2-7; 12 bases agree with TRBD1. J gave up 0 bases and V 6 bases, and 12 bases lay outside the gene matches. The CDR3 has 18 residues. The germline V gene encodes CDR1 KGHSH and CDR2 LQKENI. CDR3 DNA: TGTGCCAGCTCCGCAGGGGACAGGGGGCTGAACGCCTCCTACGAGCAGTACGTC. It specifies CASSAGDRGLNASYEQYV.

The rearrangement joins TRBV6-5 to TRBJ2-7; D remains unclear. This CDR3 comprises 13 residues. Trimming left V 6 bases short and J 9 bases short, with 18 bases between. CDR1 and CDR2 (germline): MNHEY, SVGAGI. CDR3 nucleotide sequence: TGTGCCAGCAGCAGGTTCTCCTACGAGTGGCAGTACTTC. It yields the protein CASSRFSYEWQYF.

V is TRBV4-3 and J is TRBJ2-1; 11 bases map to TRBD2. The J segment lost 7 bases and the V segment lost 3 bases, leaving 5 bases of the junction unmatched. The length of the CDR3 is 15 residues. The germline gives CDR1 LGHNA, CDR2 YSLEER. CDR3 sequence: CASSQGTSGINEQFF. In DNA form, the CDR3 reads TGCGCCAGCAGCCAGGGGACTAGCGGCATAAATGAGCAGTTCTTC.